A selection of T cell receptor beta chains follows, all from one sample in a study of radiotherapy plus CTLA-4 blockade in lung cancer. TCRdb keeps only in-frame clones here, not all; method: immunoSEQ multiplex PCR. The data contain about 28,000 clones, 79% of them singletons. The source was peripheral blood, collected from a patient treated with radiotherapy plus ipilimumab. The receptors shown here come from a human donor with non-small cell lung cancer that progressed on radiotherapy plus ipilimumab. Both conserved end residues are part of each CDR3. D genes are given only for firm matches. Not every row has a clone size; where given, it reads once, few, many or a size class.

CDR3aa: CASSFRGGRTDTQYF; CDR3nt: TGTGCCAGCAGTTTTCGGGGGGGCCGGACAGATACGCAGTATTTT; j_gene: TRBJ2-3; v_gene: TRBV28; d_gene: TRBD2; abundance: .
CDR3aa: CASSERGDNQPQHF; CDR3nt: TGTGCCAGCAGTGAAAGGGGGGACAATCAGCCCCAGCATTTT; j_gene: TRBJ1-5; v_gene: TRBV6-1; d_gene: .; abundance: .
CDR3aa: CASSLVAGNTEAFF; CDR3nt: TGTGCCAGCAGCTTAGTGGCAGGGAACACTGAAGCTTTCTTT; j_gene: TRBJ1-1; v_gene: TRBV7-9; d_gene: .; abundance: .
CDR3aa: CASSVDLLSTDTQYF; CDR3nt: TGTGCCAGCAGCGTGGATCTCCTTAGTACAGATACGCAGTATTTT; j_gene: TRBJ2-3; v_gene: TRBV11-2; d_gene: .; abundance: .
CDR3aa: CASSIDQGRNQPQHF; CDR3nt: TGTGCCAGTAGTATAGATCAGGGGCGTAATCAGCCCCAGCATTTT; j_gene: TRBJ1-5; v_gene: TRBV19; d_gene: .; abundance: once
CDR3aa: CASSAGDLSSYEQYF; CDR3nt: TGTGCCAGCAGCGCCGGCGACCTGAGCTCCTACGAGCAGTACTTC; j_gene: TRBJ2-7; v_gene: TRBV28; d_gene: .; abundance: few
CDR3aa: CASSEGLAGVKTQYF; CDR3nt: TGTGCCAGCAGTGAAGGCCTAGCGGGGGTGAAGACCCAGTACTTC; j_gene: TRBJ2-5; v_gene: TRBV2; d_gene: TRBD2; abundance: .
CDR3aa: CASNEDRGSNQPQHF; CDR3nt: TGTGCCAGCAATGAAGACAGGGGGAGCAATCAGCCCCAGCATTTT; j_gene: TRBJ1-5; v_gene: TRBV6-1; d_gene: TRBD1; abundance: .
CDR3aa: CASSLGSPPNEQFF; CDR3nt: TGCGCCAGCAGCTTGGGTTCCCCTCCCAATGAGCAGTTCTTC; j_gene: TRBJ2-1; v_gene: TRBV5-1; d_gene: .; abundance: .
CDR3aa: CASSLENRDYSPLHF; CDR3nt: TGTGCCAGCAGCTTAGAGAACAGGGACTATTCACCCCTCCACTTT; j_gene: TRBJ1-6; v_gene: TRBV7-2; d_gene: .; abundance: .
CDR3aa: CASSLGRYNEQFF; CDR3nt: TGTGCCAGCAGTCTCGGACGGTACAATGAGCAGTTCTTC; j_gene: TRBJ2-1; v_gene: TRBV28; d_gene: .; abundance: few
CDR3aa: CASSLDLRSAGANVLTF; CDR3nt: TGTGCCAGCAGTCTGGACCTCCGGTCGGCTGGGGCCAACGTCCTGACTTTC; j_gene: TRBJ2-6; v_gene: TRBV28; d_gene: .; abundance: .
CDR3aa: CASSSTSSPYNEQFF; CDR3nt: TGTGCCAGCAGCTCAACTAGTTCCCCTTACAATGAGCAGTTCTTC; j_gene: TRBJ2-1; v_gene: TRBV13; d_gene: .; abundance: .
CDR3aa: CASSQVEFQGTEAFF; CDR3nt: TGTGCCAGCAGCCAAGTTGAGTTCCAAGGCACTGAAGCTTTCTTT; j_gene: TRBJ1-1; v_gene: TRBV4-2; d_gene: .; abundance: few
CDR3aa: CASNIASFDEQFF; CDR3nt: TGTGCCAGCAATATTGCTAGCTTCGATGAGCAGTTCTTC; j_gene: TRBJ2-1; v_gene: TRBV6-6; d_gene: .; abundance: .
CDR3aa: CASSEATGGRTGELFF; CDR3nt: TGTGCCAGCAGTGAAGCGACGGGGGGTAGGACCGGGGAGCTGTTTTTT; j_gene: TRBJ2-2; v_gene: TRBV2; d_gene: TRBD2; abundance: .